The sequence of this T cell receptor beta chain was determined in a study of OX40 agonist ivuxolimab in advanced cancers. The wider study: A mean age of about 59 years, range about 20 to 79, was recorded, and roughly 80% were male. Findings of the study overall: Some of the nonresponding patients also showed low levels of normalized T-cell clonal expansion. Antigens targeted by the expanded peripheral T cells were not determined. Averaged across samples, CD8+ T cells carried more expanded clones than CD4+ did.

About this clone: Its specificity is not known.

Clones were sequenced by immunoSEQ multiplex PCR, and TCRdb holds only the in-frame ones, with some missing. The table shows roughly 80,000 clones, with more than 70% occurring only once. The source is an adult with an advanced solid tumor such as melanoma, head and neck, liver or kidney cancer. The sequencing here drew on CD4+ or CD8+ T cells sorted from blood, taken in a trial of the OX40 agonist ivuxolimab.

This chain's CDR3 is CASSQEHASVGNTIYF. CDR3 nucleotide sequence: TGTGCCAGCAGCCAAGAACACGCGTCTGTCGGAAACACCATATATTTT. The chain employs TRBV14 and TRBJ1-3; no firm D call. The CDR3 consists of 16 residues. Germline lookup yields CDR1 SGHDN and CDR2 FVKESK. Deletions cut 0 bases from V and 4 bases from J, with 13 bases between.